This T cell receptor beta chain was found in a study of blood T cell repertoires in COVID-19. Study summary: PBMCs, B-cell-depleted T cells, or T cells were the source of the cDNA or gDNA that made up the material.

Individuals aged roughly 18 to 95 years were recruited from 24 US areas. Assignment of participants to cohorts was predicated upon participant-reported clinical history. Cohort 3 donors counted as recovered after two negative PCRs, clearance, or resolved symptoms. This table comes from immunoSEQ multiplex PCR, and its TCRdb copy is limited to in-frame clones, with some not included. The data show some 400,000 clones, with around 87% seen just once and roughly 1.4% held by the top ten. Sequenced sample: PBMCs or T cells enriched from blood (not recorded which). The TCR sequence derives from a man younger than 45 who had recovered from COVID-19.

For the CDR3, the DNA is TGTGCCAGCTCACCCCAGGGGGGAGGCTATGGCTACACCTTC. Translating it yields CASSPQGGGYGYTF. This chain joins TRBV18 and TRBJ1-2, with 7 bases lining up with TRBD1. The length of the CDR3 is 14 residues. Unmatched junction bases numbered 5, after V lost 3 bases and J lost 4 bases. Germline V gives CDR1 KGHSH, CDR2 LQKENI.